These T cell receptor beta chains were read from a single sample in a study of immune characterization of retroperitoneal liposarcoma. TCRdb itself ran the PCR reads through MiXCR, one entry per CDR3 protein. Of nearly 2,500 distinct CDR3 sequences listed, 40% to 60% are singletons. The source material was tumor tissue. These receptors all come from a female donor with retroperitoneal liposarcoma. CDR3s include the opening cysteine and the closing phenylalanine or tryptophan. A D gene is named only where the DNA matches it firmly. Rows may omit the clone size; those that give it use once, few, many or a size class.

DNA	CDR3	D	size	V	J
TGTGCCAGCAGCTTGGGGAGCGGGAGGGACAATGAGCAGTTCTTC	CASSLGSGRDNEQFF	TRBD2	-	TRBV11-3	TRBJ2-1
TGTGCCAGCAGCTTTAATACGAACTACGAGCAGTACTTC	CASSFNTNYEQYF	-	-	TRBV11-2	TRBJ2-7
TGTGCCAGCAGTTATACGGACAGGGTCGGAGAGACCCAGTACTTC	CASSYTDRVGETQYF	TRBD1	-	TRBV6-8	TRBJ2-5
TGTGCCAGCAGTTACGGGGCGGGAGCGGGGGAAGAGACCCAGTACTTC	CASSYGAGAGEETQYF	TRBD2	-	TRBV6-2/TRBV6-3	TRBJ2-5
TGTGCCAGCAGCCCGGAACCAGGGGGTGCCAAAAACATTCAGTACTTC	CASSPEPGGAKNIQYF	TRBD1	-	TRBV6-1	TRBJ2-4
TGTGCCAGCAGTTTCCTCTCGGGACTAGCGGGAGTAGGATCCTACAATGAGCAGTTCTTC	CASSFLSGLAGVGSYNEQFF	TRBD2	-	TRBV12-3/TRBV12-4	TRBJ2-1
TGTGCCAGCGGACCCTCGAGGAGTGAGCAGTTCTTC	CASGPSRSEQFF	-	-	TRBV27	TRBJ2-1
TGTGCCAGCAGTGTAAGGACAGTGAGCAATGAGCAGTTCTTC	CASSVRTVSNEQFF	-	few	TRBV6-1	TRBJ2-1
TGTGCCAGCGGGCAGACCTACGAGCAGTTCTTC	CASGQTYEQFF	-	-	TRBV6-1	TRBJ2-1
TGTGCCAGCAGTTCCACTGGCTTAGGGGTAGGATACGAGCAGTACTTC	CASSSTGLGVGYEQYF	-	once	TRBV27	TRBJ2-7
TGTGCCATCAGTGAGTCGTTTGGGGTTCCCTACAATGAGCAGTTCTTC	CAISESFGVPYNEQFF	-	-	TRBV10-3	TRBJ2-1
TGTGCCAGCAGATCTAGGGGTGGGAACACCGGGGAGCTGTTTTTT	CASRSRGGNTGELFF	-	few	TRBV6-6	TRBJ2-2
TGTGCCAGCAGTGAAGTTGGCGACACAGATACGCAGTATTTT	CASSEVGDTDTQYF	-	-	TRBV6-1	TRBJ2-3
TGTGCTAGTGGTTTGGCACGGAACTGGGAAATAAATGAGCAGTTCTTC	CASGLARNWEINEQFF	-	-	TRBV12-5	TRBJ2-1
TGTGCCAGCAGCCGACTAGGGGGCACAGATACGCAGTATTTT	CASSRLGGTDTQYF	-	-	TRBV7-6	TRBJ2-3
TGTGCCAGCAGTCTAAATTTGGGGGGAGAGACCCAGTACTTC	CASSLNLGGETQYF	-	few	TRBV6-1	TRBJ2-5
TGTGCCAGCAGCTCGACAGGGACTTACAATGAGCAGTTCTTC	CASSSTGTYNEQFF	-	medium-sized	TRBV5-6	TRBJ2-1
TGTGCCAGCAGCCGCATGGGACTGACAGGGCTGTTGGGCACCGGGGAGCTGTTTTTT	CASSRMGLTGLLGTGELFF	-	medium-sized	TRBV6-1	TRBJ2-2
TGTGCCAGCAGCGAGGAAGGTAGCGGGATGTCTGAGCAGTTCTTC	CASSEEGSGMSEQFF	TRBD2	large	TRBV7-3	TRBJ2-1
TGTGCCAGCAGCTTAGCGCATGACAGTTCCTACAATGAGCAGTACTTC	CASSLAHDSSYNEQYF	-	-	TRBV7-6	TRBJ2-4
TGTGCCAGCAGAAACGCCGGCGAGCAGTACTTC	CASRNAGEQYF	-	-	TRBV6-6	TRBJ2-7
TGTGCCAGCAGACCCTGGACTAGCGGGAGCGATGAGCAGTTCTTC	CASRPWTSGSDEQFF	TRBD2	-	TRBV6-5	TRBJ2-1
TGTGCCAGCAGCCTGACAGTCCAAAACATTCAGTACTTC	CASSLTVQNIQYF	-	-	TRBV7-2	TRBJ2-4
TGTGCCAGCAGCCCGGACAGGGGTATGGGGGAGACCCAGTACTTC	CASSPDRGMGETQYF	TRBD1	few	TRBV7-6	TRBJ2-5
TGTGCCAGCAGGCAGAGTCACAGGGGGCGGGAAAAACTGTTTTTT	CASRQSHRGREKLFF	TRBD1	-	TRBV6-5	TRBJ1-4
TGTGCCAGCAGCTTAGCGGGGGGTACAGCCTACTACGAGCAGTACTTC	CASSLAGGTAYYEQYF	-	-	TRBV7-2	TRBJ2-7
TGTGCCAGCAGGCCCGGGACTAGCGGGATAGCAGATACGCAGTATTTT	CASRPGTSGIADTQYF	TRBD2	-	TRBV12-3/TRBV12-4	TRBJ2-3
TGTGCCAGCAGCTTAGACCAGGGGGCGAACACCGGGGAGCTGTTTTTT	CASSLDQGANTGELFF	TRBD1	few	TRBV11-2	TRBJ2-2
TGTGCCAGCAGTCCCCTGGTCAATCAAGAGCAGTACTTC	CASSPLVNQEQYF	-	-	TRBV27	TRBJ2-5
TGTGCCAGCAGTGAAGCCCGCGGTTTACGGTCCCAGCATTTT	CASSEARGLRSQHF	-	-	TRBV6-1	TRBJ1-5
TGTGCCAGCAGTTTCGGGACTACCCCCTTCTTC	CASSFGTTPFF	TRBD2	-	TRBV12-3/TRBV12-4	TRBJ2-1
TGTGCCAGCAGTTCTGGGACAGAAAATGAGCAGTTCTTC	CASSSGTENEQFF	TRBD1	large	TRBV6-1	TRBJ2-1